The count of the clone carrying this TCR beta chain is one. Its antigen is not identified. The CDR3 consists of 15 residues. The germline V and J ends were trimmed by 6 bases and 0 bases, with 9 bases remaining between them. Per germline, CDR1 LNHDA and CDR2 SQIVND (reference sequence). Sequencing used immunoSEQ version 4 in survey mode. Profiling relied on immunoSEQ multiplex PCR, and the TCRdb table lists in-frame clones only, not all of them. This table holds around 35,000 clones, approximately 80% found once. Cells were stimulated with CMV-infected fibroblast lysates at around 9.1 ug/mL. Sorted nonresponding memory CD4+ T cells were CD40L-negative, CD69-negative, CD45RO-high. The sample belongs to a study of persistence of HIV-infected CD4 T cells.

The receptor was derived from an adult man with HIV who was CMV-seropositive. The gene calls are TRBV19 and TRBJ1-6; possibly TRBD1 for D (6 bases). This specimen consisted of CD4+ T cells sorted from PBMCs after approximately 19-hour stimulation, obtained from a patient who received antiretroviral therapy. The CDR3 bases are TGTGCCAGTAGGGGGGACAACTCCTATAATTCACCCCTCCACTTT. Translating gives CASRGDNSYNSPLHF.